These 18 T cell receptor beta chains originate from one sample sequenced in a study of blood T cell repertoires in COVID-19. The protocol was immunoSEQ multiplex PCR, while the TCRdb copy is restricted to in-frame clones and leaves out a portion. The sample holds about 73,000 clones; roughly three quarters are singletons and the top ten take around 2%. The sample was peripheral blood. The receptors come from a man in his 70s with COVID-19, enrolled during active disease.

In DNA, the CDR3 is TGCGCCAGCAGCGTCCAGGGACTGGGGAACTATGGCTACACCTTC. Protein: CASSVQGLGNYGYTF. The gene calls are TRBV5-1 and TRBJ1-2; TRBD1 might be the D (5 bases). This CDR3 contains 15 residues. Looked up from germline, CDR1 is SGHRS and CDR2 is YFSETQ. V lost 4 bases to trimming and J lost 2 bases, with 15 bases between them.

This chain uses TRBV7-2 with TRBJ2-1; D perhaps matches TRBD1 (5 bases). This CDR3 has 15 residues. Per germline, CDR1 SGHTA and CDR2 FQGNSA. V lost 1 base to trimming and J lost 4 bases, with 11 bases between them. The CDR3 DNA reads TGTGCCAGCAGCTTAGGTAGGGGCACGTACAATGAGCAGTTCTTC. Its translation is CASSLGRGTYNEQFF.

The chain carries TRBV5-6 and TRBJ1-2, with a possible D match to TRBD1 (5 bases). V lost 0 bases to trimming and J lost 1 base, with 13 bases between them. The CDR3 extends over 16 amino acids. The germline V gene has CDR1 SGHDT and CDR2 YYEEEE. This chain's CDR3 is CASSLAWQGINYGYTF. The CDR3 nucleotides read TGTGCCAGCAGCTTGGCCTGGCAGGGAATTAACTATGGCTACACCTTC.

This rearrangement joins TRBV5-6 to TRBJ2-1; D uncertain. CDR3 length: 11 amino acids. With 4 bases removed from V and 12 bases from J, the gap between germline ends came to 11 bases. Per germline, CDR1 SGHDT and CDR2 YYEEEE. The CDR3 region has the DNA TGTGCCAGCAGCCAAACGACACTGCAGTTCTTC. Amino acids: CASSQTTLQFF.

The chain combines TRBV28 with TRBJ2-6, with TRBD2 as a possible D gene (6 bases). The length of the CDR3 is 17 residues. Germline V lookup: CDR1 MDHEN, CDR2 SYDVKM. V lost 5 bases and J 2 bases, leaving 16 bases between the germline ends. CDR3 protein: CASSRTRGWAGANVLTF. DNA of the CDR3: TGTGCCAGCAGTCGAACTCGGGGGTGGGCTGGGGCCAACGTCCTGACTTTC.

The rearrangement joins TRBV28 to TRBJ2-3; 7 bases fit TRBD1. The CDR3 has 16 residues. CDR1 and CDR2 from the germline V gene are MDHEN and SYDVKM. V was clipped by 5 bases and J by 4 bases; unmatched bases: 12. This chain's CDR3 is CASSPQGVNAADTQYF. CDR3 sequence (DNA): TGTGCCAGCAGTCCCCAGGGGGTAAACGCCGCAGATACGCAGTATTTT.

The chain has TRBV19 and TRBJ1-2, with D possibly matching TRBD1 (6 bases). CDR3 length equals 13 residues. V dropped 4 bases and J dropped 3 bases, with 9 bases sitting between them. Germline CDR1 LNHDA, CDR2 SQIVND (reference sequence). The CDR3 is CASSTTGYYGYTF. CDR3 bases: TGTGCCAGTAGTACTACAGGGTACTATGGCTACACCTTC.

The chain is built from TRBV2 and TRBJ2-3; the match to TRBD2 covers 8 bases. The V gene end was trimmed by 8 bases and the J gene end by 1 base; junction bases not matched to a gene: 11. CDR3 size: 16 residues. Per germline, CDR1 SNHLY and CDR2 FYNNEI. DNA for the CDR3: TGTGCCAGCCGGGGGGGGGCTAGCGAGCGCACAGATACGCAGTATTTT. The encoded protein is CASRGGASERTDTQYF.

This clone has a single count. The chain couples TRBV19 to TRBJ1-2, with 9 bases lining up with TRBD1. The CDR3 runs to 13 residues. Trimming removed 8 bases from V and 4 bases from J; junction bases left unmatched: 5. Germline CDR1 LNHDA, CDR2 SQIVND (reference sequence). CDR3 sequence reads: CASGQGILYGYTF. The CDR3 DNA sequence: TGTGCCAGTGGACAGGGGATTCTCTATGGCTACACCTTC.

This chain joins TRBV11-3 and TRBJ1-1; TRBD1 might be the D (5 bases). Trimming pared 5 bases from V and 2 bases from J, leaving 9 bases between. CDR3 length equals 13 residues. The germline gives CDR1 SGHNT, CDR2 YENEEA. CDR3 DNA: TGTGCCAGCAGCCACGACAGAAACACTGAAGCTTTCTTT. Translating gives CASSHDRNTEAFF.

The J gene is TRBJ2-1, the V gene TRBV7-2; 9 bases are shared with TRBD2. This CDR3 has 15 residues. Germline V gene lookup returns CDR1 SGHTA and CDR2 FQGNSA. The trim removed 5 bases at V and 2 bases at J, leaving 4 bases unmatched. The CDR3 DNA follows: TGTGCCAGCAGCCGGATAGCGGGAGCCTACAATGAGCAGTTCTTC. This gives the protein CASSRIAGAYNEQFF.

This chain joins TRBV5-1 and TRBJ2-7, with 10 bases matching TRBD1. Germline CDR1 is SGHRS and CDR2 is YFSETQ. This CDR3 comprises 15 residues. V gave up 4 bases and J gave up 2 bases; unmatched junction bases: 6. The chain's CDR3 is CASSPGTGVPYEQYF. CDR3 coding DNA: TGCGCCAGCAGCCCGGGGACAGGGGTCCCCTACGAGCAGTACTTC. The entire variable domain, with the rest obtained from reference TRBV5-1 and TRBJ2-7, is as follows: KAGVTQTPRYLIKTRGQQVTLSCSPISGHRSVSWYQQTPGQGLQFLFEYFSETQRNKGNFPGRFSGRQFSNSRSEMNVSTLELGDSALYLCASSPGTGVPYEQYFGPGTRLTVT.

The chain is built from TRBV6-1 and TRBJ1-2, with D possibly TRBD1 on 5 matching bases. The CDR3 consists of 15 residues. Trimming took off 7 bases at V and 0 bases at J, with 15 bases between the two ends. CDR1 and CDR2 (germline): MNHNS, SASEGT. The CDR3 DNA sequence: TGTGCCAGCATCCCCACCCAGGGTTCTAACTATGGCTACACCTTC. The encoded protein is CASIPTQGSNYGYTF.

This clone was detected only once. This chain links TRBV24-1 with TRBJ2-7; D is unresolved. CDR1 and CDR2 (germline): KGHDR, SFDVKD. V was clipped by 4 bases and J by 1 base, with 7 bases between them. This CDR3 is 13 amino acids long. CDR3 protein: CATSDGSSYEQYF. DNA for the CDR3: TGTGCCACCAGTGACGGGTCTTCCTACGAGCAGTACTTC.

The chain uses TRBV3-1 (or the pseudogene TRBV3-2) and TRBJ2-1; 9 bases match TRBD1. The CDR3 runs 14 residues. Germline lookup yields CDR1 LGHDT and CDR2 YNNKEL (reference sequence). J lost 9 bases, V lost 5 bases, and 8 bases had no gene match. The CDR3 here is CASSKGQGGLEQFF. The CDR3 nucleotides are TGTGCCAGCAGCAAGGGACAGGGAGGTCTTGAGCAGTTCTTC.

This CDR3 is CASSRYAGGQGSYEQYF. DNA of the CDR3: TGTGCCAGCAGTCGTTATGCTGGGGGACAGGGGTCCTACGAGCAGTACTTC. The rearrangement joins TRBV7-9 to TRBJ2-7, with 10 bases matching TRBD1. Per germline, CDR1 SEHNR and CDR2 FQNEAQ (reference sequence). CDR3 size: 17 residues. J was trimmed by 1 base and V by 6 bases; bases with no gene match: 12. Complete variable domain (other parts from reference TRBV7-9 and TRBJ2-7): DTGVSQNPRHKITKRGQNVTFRCDPISEHNRLYWYRQTLGQGPEFLTYFQNEAQLEKSRLLSDRFSAERPKGSFSTLEIQRTEQGDSAMYLCASSRYAGGQGSYEQYFGPGTRLTVT.

This rearrangement joins TRBV9 to TRBJ1-2; no definite D call. This CDR3 region has 14 residues. V shed 3 bases and J shed 1 base, with 10 bases lying between them. The germline V gene encodes CDR1 SGDLS and CDR2 YYNGEE. CDR3 protein: CASSAEANNYGYTF. In nucleotides, the CDR3 is TGTGCCAGCAGCGCCGAGGCAAATAACTATGGCTACACCTTC.

This sequence joins TRBV11-2 and TRBJ2-1, with TRBD1 as a possible D gene (5 bases). CDR1 is SGHAT and CDR2 is FQNNGV in the germline V gene. Deletions cut 3 bases from V and 0 bases from J, with 9 bases between. CDR3 size: 15 residues. The CDR3 region is CASSFTGFSYNEQFF. The DNA for the CDR3 is TGTGCCAGCAGCTTTACAGGTTTCTCCTACAATGAGCAGTTCTTC.